This is a list of T cell receptor beta chains from one sample in a study of blood T cell repertoires in COVID-19. Method: immunoSEQ multiplex PCR; TCRdb's copy keeps in-frame clones and lacks some. The sample yields roughly 310,000 clones, 85% to 90% seen once. Material for sequencing was peripheral blood. The receptors here all came from a woman aged 45 to 65 with active or convalescent COVID-19. CDR3s include the opening cysteine and the closing phenylalanine or tryptophan. Each record gives: D gene, J gene, clone size, V gene, CDR3 protein, CDR3 DNA. The D gene is left open where the match is weak. Clone size, where shown, is once, few, many, or a class for clones that have expanded.

TRBD1 | TRBJ1-2 | . | TRBV12-3/TRBV12-4 | CASSLPTGYGYTF | TGTGCCAGCAGTTTACCGACAGGGTATGGCTACACCTTC
. | TRBJ1-1 | . | TRBV28 | CASSLYSGNTEAFF | TGTGCCAGCAGTTTATACTCAGGGAACACTGAAGCTTTCTTT
. | TRBJ1-4 | . | TRBV28 | CASSSPTDGANEKLFF | TGTGCCAGCAGTTCTCCCACCGACGGGGCTAATGAAAAACTGTTTTTT
TRBD1 | TRBJ1-6 | . | TRBV6-6 | CASSPQGASSYNSPLHF | TGTGCCAGCAGTCCACAGGGGGCGAGCTCCTATAATTCACCCCTCCACTTT
TRBD1 | TRBJ1-5 | . | TRBV3-1/TRBV3-2 | CASSHRQGNNQPQHF | TGTGCCAGCAGCCATCGACAGGGAAACAATCAGCCCCAGCATTTT
. | TRBJ1-1 | . | TRBV28 | CASSLGATEAFF | TGTGCCAGCAGTTTGGGGGCCACTGAAGCTTTCTTT
TRBD1 | TRBJ1-1 | . | TRBV5-4 | CASSRLVIRDRGLNTEAFF | TGTGCCAGCAGCCGACTTGTTATCCGGGACAGGGGGCTAAACACTGAAGCTTTCTTT
. | TRBJ1-5 | . | TRBV5-5 | CASSRRQNTNQPQHF | TGTGCCAGCAGCCGCCGACAGAATACAAATCAGCCCCAGCATTTT
TRBD2 | TRBJ2-7 | . | TRBV7-9 | CASSLFMGYGGTSYEQYF | TGTGCCAGCAGCTTATTTATGGGTTACGGGGGGACCAGCTACGAGCAGTACTTC
TRBD2 | TRBJ2-7 | . | TRBV11-2 | CASRPLAGANEQYF | TGTGCCAGCAGACCTCTAGCGGGAGCCAACGAGCAGTACTTC
TRBD2 | TRBJ2-2 | . | TRBV18 | CASSGTSGTDTGELFF | TGTGCCAGCTCAGGGACTAGCGGGACCGACACCGGGGAGCTGTTTTTT
. | TRBJ2-1 | . | TRBV2 | CASTPQVVEFF | TGTGCCAGCACCCCTCAGGTAGTTGAGTTCTTC
. | TRBJ2-2 | few | TRBV7-9 | CASSLGQSTGELFF | TGTGCCAGCAGCTTAGGACAGTCTACCGGGGAGCTGTTTTTT
TRBD2 | TRBJ2-3 | . | TRBV28 | CASSFPDGLAGDGVDTQYF | TGTGCCAGCAGTTTCCCCGATGGACTAGCGGGAGATGGGGTAGATACGCAGTATTTT
TRBD1 | TRBJ1-4 | . | TRBV28 | CASSDPDRGYEKLFF | TGTGCCAGCAGCGACCCAGACAGGGGTTATGAAAAACTGTTTTTT
TRBD1 | TRBJ2-7 | . | TRBV27 | CASRQGDEQYF | TGTGCCAGCAGACAGGGGGACGAGCAGTACTTC
TRBD1 | TRBJ1-4 | . | TRBV19 | CASSRDRGEKLFF | TGTGCCAGTAGCCGGGACAGGGGTGAAAAACTGTTTTTT
TRBD2 | TRBJ2-5 | once | TRBV9 | CASSVGVAGGLETQYF | TGTGCCAGCAGCGTAGGGGTAGCGGGGGGGCTTGAGACCCAGTACTTC
. | TRBJ1-4 | . | TRBV7-8 | CASSLAGGDNEKLFF | TGTGCCAGCAGCTTAGCGGGCGGGGATAATGAAAAACTGTTTTTT
. | TRBJ1-1 | . | TRBV4-2 | CASSQDVKGGTEAFF | TGTGCCAGCAGCCAAGATGTCAAGGGAGGCACTGAAGCTTTCTTT
. | TRBJ1-5 | . | TRBV2 | CASTKLPQGQPQHF | TGTGCCAGCACCAAACTACCACAGGGTCAGCCCCAGCATTTT
. | TRBJ2-7 | . | TRBV5-8 | CASSLVRGQYF | TGTGCCAGCAGCTTGGTCAGGGGGCAGTACTTC
. | TRBJ2-1 | . | TRBV28 | CASSRRINEQFF | TGTGCCAGCAGTCGGAGGATTAATGAGCAGTTCTTC
. | TRBJ2-7 | . | TRBV11-3 | CASSPGVGGAHEQYF | TGTGCCAGCAGCCCAGGGGTGGGAGGGGCCCACGAGCAGTACTTC
. | TRBJ1-2 | . | TRBV19 | CATLNARVHGYTF | TGTGCCACCCTGAACGCCAGGGTTCATGGCTACACCTTC
. | TRBJ1-5 | . | TRBV25-1 | CASSGTGYNQPQHF | TGTGCCAGCAGTGGAACAGGCTACAATCAGCCCCAGCATTTT
. | TRBJ1-2 | . | TRBV5-5 | CASSLGSKPNYGYTF | TGTGCCAGCAGCTTGGGGAGCAAGCCCAACTATGGCTACACCTTC
TRBD1 | TRBJ1-2 | . | TRBV5-4 | CASSLETGGGYTF | TGTGCCAGCAGCTTGGAGACAGGGGGAGGCTACACCTTC
. | TRBJ2-3 | once | TRBV11-3 | CASSLDPSENTQYF | TGTGCCAGCAGCTTAGACCCCTCCGAGAATACGCAGTATTTT
TRBD2 | TRBJ2-7 | . | TRBV7-9 | CASSTTSGGPLSYEQYF | TGTGCCAGCAGCACGACTAGCGGGGGGCCCCTCTCCTACGAGCAGTACTTC
TRBD1 | TRBJ1-2 | . | TRBV27 | CASSLSGDRGPRYGYTF | TGTGCCAGCAGTTTATCGGGGGACAGGGGGCCACGGTATGGCTACACCTTC
. | TRBJ2-7 | . | TRBV6-2/TRBV6-3 | CASSYYRFYEQYF | TGTGCCAGCAGTTACTACAGATTCTACGAGCAGTACTTC
. | TRBJ1-2 | . | TRBV18 | CASSPTRVDGYTF | TGTGCCAGCTCACCAACCAGGGTTGATGGCTACACCTTC
. | TRBJ2-7 | . | TRBV20-1 | CSASNRPLSYEQYF | TGCAGTGCTAGTAACAGGCCGCTAAGCTACGAGCAGTACTTC
TRBD2 | TRBJ2-5 | . | TRBV7-2 | CASSPWTSAETQYF | TGTGCCAGCAGCCCATGGACTAGCGCGGAGACCCAGTACTTC
. | TRBJ2-5 | . | TRBV5-1 | CASSSQGSETQYF | TGCGCCAGCAGCTCCCAGGGTTCCGAGACCCAGTACTTC
. | TRBJ1-1 | . | TRBV18 | CASSPDGGVGVTEAFF | TGTGCCAGCTCACCGGACGGGGGGGTAGGGGTCACTGAAGCTTTCTTT
. | TRBJ1-1 | . | TRBV11-2 | CASSLDPGLDTEAFF | TGTGCCAGCAGCTTAGATCCAGGGTTGGACACTGAAGCTTTCTTT
. | TRBJ1-2 | . | TRBV19 | CASNAGAQGYTF | TGTGCCAGTAACGCGGGAGCTCAGGGCTACACCTTC
TRBD1 | TRBJ1-2 | . | TRBV5-4 | CASSPRTGFSYTF | TGTGCCAGCAGCCCGCGGACAGGGTTTAGCTACACCTTC